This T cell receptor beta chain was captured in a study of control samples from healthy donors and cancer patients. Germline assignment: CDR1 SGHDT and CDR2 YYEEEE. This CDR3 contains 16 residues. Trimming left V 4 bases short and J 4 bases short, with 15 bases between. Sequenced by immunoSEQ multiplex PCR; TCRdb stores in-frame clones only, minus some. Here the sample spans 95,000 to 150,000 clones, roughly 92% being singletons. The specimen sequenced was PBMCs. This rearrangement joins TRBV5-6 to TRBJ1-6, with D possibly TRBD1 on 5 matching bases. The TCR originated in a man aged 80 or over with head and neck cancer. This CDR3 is CASSAGPAPYNSPLHF. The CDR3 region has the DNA TGTGCCAGCAGCGCGGGGCCCGCTCCTTATAATTCACCCCTCCACTTT.